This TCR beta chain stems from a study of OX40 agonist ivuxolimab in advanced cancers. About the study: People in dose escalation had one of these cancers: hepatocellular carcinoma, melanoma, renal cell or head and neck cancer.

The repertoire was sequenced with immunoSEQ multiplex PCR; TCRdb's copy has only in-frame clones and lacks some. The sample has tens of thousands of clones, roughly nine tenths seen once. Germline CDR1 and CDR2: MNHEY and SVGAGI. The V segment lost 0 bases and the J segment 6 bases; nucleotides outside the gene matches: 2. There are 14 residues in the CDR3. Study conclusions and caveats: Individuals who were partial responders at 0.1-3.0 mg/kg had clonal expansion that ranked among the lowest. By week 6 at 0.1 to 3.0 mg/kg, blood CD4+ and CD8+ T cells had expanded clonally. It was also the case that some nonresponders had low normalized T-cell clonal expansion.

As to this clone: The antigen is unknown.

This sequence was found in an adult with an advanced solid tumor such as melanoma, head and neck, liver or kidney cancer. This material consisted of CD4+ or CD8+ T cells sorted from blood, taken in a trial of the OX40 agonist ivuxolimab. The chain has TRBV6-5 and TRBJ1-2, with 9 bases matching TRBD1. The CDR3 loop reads CASSYSGTGNGYTF. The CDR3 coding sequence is TGTGCCAGCAGTTACTCGGGGACAGGGAATGGCTACACCTTC.